This entry concerns a single T cell receptor (beta chain). This clonotype has at least ten counts. Its cognate antigen has yet to be identified. No base quality information exists; no much larger clone differs at one position. The record originates from a study of regulatory T cells in long-lasting Graves disease listed by TCRdb under 2021. Broadly, across the study: Newly diagnosed Graves' disease patients had taken antithyroid drugs for less than 3 months. Peripheral blood TCR sequencing and RNA sequencing compared persistent Graves' disease patients with newly diagnosed Graves' disease patients. The study was conducted in China and was registered as a clinical trial. A total of about 33 samples underwent TCR sequencing, from roughly 13 patients with persistent Graves' disease and 20 or so patients with newly diagnosed Graves' disease. The full study reports these points: Sequencing and analysis were limited to the TCR beta chain. As a limitation, the authors acknowledged that the small sample size may reduce accuracy. Compared with newly diagnosed patients, patients with persistent Graves' disease had lower TCR Shannon entropy and fewer highly expanded clones, which suggests clonal expansion. Because the primary lesion, thyroid tissue, could not be accessed, the study looked at peripheral blood alone. More public clonotypes were shared among persistent patients (over 2,500) than among newly diagnosed patients (roughly 1,000).

To prepare the library, multiplex PCR was applied. Data came from an Illumina HiSeq 4000. TCR beta libraries were built with iRepertoire HTBI primers and Arm-PCR amplification of CDR3 regions. Before sequencing, the PCR products underwent gel purification. In the source study's methods: A total of around 66 TRBV and 14 TRBJ segments were identified across samples and were used for gene usage analysis of CDR3 amino acid clonotypes. COPE and FqMerger were used to merge the filtered high-quality paired reads into contigs. Contigs were aligned with BLAST to IMGT TRBV, TRBD and TRBJ reference genes, and CDR3 was defined per IMGT. Any clonotype with a frequency above 0.1% was counted as a highly expanded clone. Repertoire diversity was measured by Shannon entropy, and V-J evenness by the Gini coefficient. A clonotype found in more than one individual was treated as public. TCRdb cleaned the public reads at Q25 with fastp, built clones with MiXCR and kept in-frame beta chains. When rows share a CDR3 protein, they turn into one entry using the most common DNA and genes. These V and J calls derive from TCRdb rather than the authors' analysis. This sample comprises 550,000 to 700,000 distinct CDR3 sequences, about 16% of them detected only once. The ten largest account for 9.5% to 15% of the sample.

The time point tag for this specimen amounts to: newly diagnosed GD, antithyroid drugs for less than 3 months. For both TCR sequencing and RNA sequencing, RNA was extracted from PBMCs in TRIzol. The diagnosis of Graves' disease was made according to American Thyroid Association guidelines. Patients for the study were recruited at an endocrinology department in Xi'an, China. Each patient gave roughly 8.4 milliliters of peripheral blood, collected in an EDTA anticoagulant tube. PBMCs were isolated by Ficoll Paque Plus density gradient separation without further T cell sorting. An Agilent 2100 Bioanalyzer and agarose gel were used to check RNA quality, and a NanoDrop 2000 was used to measure RNA concentration. These data were also filed under a second study, of T cells in Graves' hyperthyroidism and ophthalmopathy. As noted in the second study: Graves' hyperthyroidism was defined as stable when no progression to ophthalmopathy occurred over 18 months of follow-up. Hyperthyroidism patients were newly diagnosed, with disease duration under 2 months, and aged 18 to 65 years. Any patient with an uncontrolled infection, another autoimmune disease, pregnancy or lactation was excluded. Diagnoses were established on the basis of clinical symptoms, serum thyroxine and TRAb, thyroid ultrasound, and orbital computed tomography. For the first round of RT-PCR on the TCR CDR3, the HTBI primer set was used together with the Qiagen OneStep RT-PCR kit. Most expanded thyroid clonotypes (frequency above 0.001) were also found in blood, which suggests that blood repertoires may mirror thyroid immune responses. A 13 V-J signature model separated ophthalmopathy from stable hyperthyroidism, with approximately 87% sensitivity and about 81% specificity in cross-validation and 80%/75% in testing. In validation, progression to ophthalmopathy was predicted by the model with almost 71% sensitivity and 72% to 85% specificity, a median of about 6 months before onset. A discovery cohort of about 95 patients, approximately 44 with Graves' ophthalmopathy and 57 with stable Graves' hyperthyroidism, was used to find distinguishing TCR V-J signatures. An independent validation cohort of 18 to 20 hyperthyroidism patients and about 15 patients who later progressed to ophthalmopathy tested prospective prediction of ophthalmopathy. The 100 or so discovery patients were divided at random into training and test sets in a 7:3 ratio. In about six Graves' hyperthyroidism patients, the study also compared T-cell repertoires from thyroid tissue with T-cell repertoires from blood. After blood sampling, hyperthyroidism patients were treated with methimazole at a starting dose of 30 mg daily, and ophthalmopathy patients were treated with high-dose intravenous methylprednisolone. Libraries were constructed in a second round of multiplex PCR, after which size selection and purification were performed. Libraries were sequenced paired-end with 100 bp reads on an Illumina HiSeq2000. SOAPnuke was used to process the raw data, throwing out any read that contained adapters or uncalled bases, had a mean Phred below 15, or lacked an exact constant-primer or identifier match. High-quality paired reads were merged using COPE v1.2.5, and each unique nucleotide sequence was defined as a clonotype. MiTCR v1.1 was used to align the clonotypes against IMGT TRBV, TRBD and TRBJ reference segments. Analysis was restricted to V-J combinations with a frequency above 0.0001, which covered approximately 99% of repertoires. A TCS score was defined as the ratio between F50 (clonal expansion) and ExV (chaos), using BLOSUM62-based TCRdist between CDR3 peptides within each V-J. Welch's t-statistics and random forest reduced 450 to 600 V-J features to 13, which were used in a naive Bayes classifier (R e1071). Sample size was not statistically predetermined, and investigators were not blinded to group allocation. TCR Vbeta CDR3 sequencing of 140 or so peripheral blood samples (fewer than 45 ophthalmopathy, around 80 hyperthyroidism and some 17 progressor patients) is reported in the paper.

The sequenced sample was peripheral blood mononuclear cells (PBMCs), obtained at new diagnosis, from a patient treated with antithyroid drugs. The TCR comes from a young man with Graves disease. Donor details come from another sample of the same person, matched by shared clones.

The CDR3 region has the sequence CASNRGLYNSPLHF. The DNA reads as follows: TGTGCCAGTAACAGGGGACTCTATAATTCACCCCTCCACTTT. The V and J segments used are TRBV28 and TRBJ1-6; TRBD1 agrees with 7 junctional bases. The junction shows trimming of 9 bases on V and 3 bases on J, and the gene matches do not reach 5 bases of it. The CDR3 runs 14 amino acids, cysteine and phenylalanine included. Kept here is only the CDR3 DNA, which spans 42 bases and is read in frame from base 1. CDR1 and CDR2 were assigned from the germline V gene as MDHEN and SYDVKM.